The clone carrying this T cell receptor beta chain was seen a handful of times. This entry comes from a study of neoadjuvant anti-PD-1 for oral cavity cancer. The assay was immunoSEQ multiplex PCR, and TCRdb's table has in-frame clones only and misses some. The sample holds 12,000 to 15,000 clones, roughly two thirds seen once. Per the germline V gene, CDR1 is MNHEY and CDR2 is SVGAGI. V dropped 10 bases and J dropped 2 bases, with 17 bases sitting between them. The CDR3 has 14 residues. Blood cells were analyzed directly, without culture or expansion. The starting material was PBMCs, obtained before nivolumab (anti-PD-1) treatment. This sequence joins TRBV6-5 and TRBJ1-2; D is perhaps TRBD1 (5 bases). The sequence was collected from a person between 35 and 79 years old with oral cavity squamous cell carcinoma. CDR3 bases: TGTGCCACCAGGGTCGTCGGGCGCAACTATGGCTACACCTTC. Translation: CATRVVGRNYGYTF.